The sequence of this TCR beta chain was determined in a study of identical twins. Broader study findings: Carriage of fewer insertions was seen in abundant cord blood beta clonotypes, whereas memory repertoires showed none.

This clonotype showed up just a few times. Its matching antigen is unknown. The authors used template switching to add a universal primer site and gave cDNA unique molecular identifiers. TCRdb re-analysed the 5' RACE reads in MiXCR, keeping a single row per CDR3 protein. Among hundreds of thousands of distinct CDR3 sequences listed, around 15% were seen once. V shed 0 bases and J 2 bases; nucleotides not matched to a gene: 6. CDR3 length: 17 residues. Per germline, CDR1 LGHNA and CDR2 YNFKEQ. The sequenced material came from memory (CD45RO+) T cells sorted from blood. This TCR was recovered from a woman between 18 and 29 years old in good health. This chain joins TRBV4-2 and TRBJ2-3, with 9 bases identical to TRBD2. CDR3 sequence reads: CASSQERGGGATDTQYF. The CDR3, as DNA: TGTGCCAGCAGCCAAGAGAGGGGCGGGGGGGCCACAGATACGCAGTATTTT.